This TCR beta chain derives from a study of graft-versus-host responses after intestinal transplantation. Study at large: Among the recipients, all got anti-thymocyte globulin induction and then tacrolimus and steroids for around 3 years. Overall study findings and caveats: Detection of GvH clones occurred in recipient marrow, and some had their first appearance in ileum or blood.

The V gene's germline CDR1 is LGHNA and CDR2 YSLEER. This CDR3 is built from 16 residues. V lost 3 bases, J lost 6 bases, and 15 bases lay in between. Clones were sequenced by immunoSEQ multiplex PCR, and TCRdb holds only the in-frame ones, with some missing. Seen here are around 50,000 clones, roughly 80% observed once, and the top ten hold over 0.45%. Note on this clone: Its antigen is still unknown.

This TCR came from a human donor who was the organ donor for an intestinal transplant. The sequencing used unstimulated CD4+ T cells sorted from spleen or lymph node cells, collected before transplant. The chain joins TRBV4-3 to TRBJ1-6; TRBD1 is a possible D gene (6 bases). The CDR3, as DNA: TGCGCCAGCAGCCACGTTTGGGGGCAGGGTAATTCACCCCTCCACTTT. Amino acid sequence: CASSHVWGQGNSPLHF.